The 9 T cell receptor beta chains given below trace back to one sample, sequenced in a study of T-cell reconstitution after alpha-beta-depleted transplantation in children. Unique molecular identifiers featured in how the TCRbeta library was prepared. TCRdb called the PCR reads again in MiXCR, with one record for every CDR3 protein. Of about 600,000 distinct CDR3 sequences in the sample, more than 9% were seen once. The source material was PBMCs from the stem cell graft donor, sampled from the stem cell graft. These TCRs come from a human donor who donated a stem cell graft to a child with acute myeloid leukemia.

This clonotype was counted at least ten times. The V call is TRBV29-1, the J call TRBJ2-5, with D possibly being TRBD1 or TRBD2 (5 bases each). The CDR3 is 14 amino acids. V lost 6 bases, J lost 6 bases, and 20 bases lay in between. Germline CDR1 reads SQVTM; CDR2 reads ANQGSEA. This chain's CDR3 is CSVDSDRDGKTQYF. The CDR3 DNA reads TGCAGCGTCGACAGCGATCGGGACGGGAAGACCCAGTACTTC.

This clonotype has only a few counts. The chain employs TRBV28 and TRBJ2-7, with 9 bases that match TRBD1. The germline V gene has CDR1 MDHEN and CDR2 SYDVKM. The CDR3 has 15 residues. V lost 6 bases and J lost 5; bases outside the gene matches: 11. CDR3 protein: CASRPPGTGLHEQYF. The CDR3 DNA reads TGTGCCAGCAGGCCTCCCGGGACAGGGTTACACGAGCAGTACTTC.

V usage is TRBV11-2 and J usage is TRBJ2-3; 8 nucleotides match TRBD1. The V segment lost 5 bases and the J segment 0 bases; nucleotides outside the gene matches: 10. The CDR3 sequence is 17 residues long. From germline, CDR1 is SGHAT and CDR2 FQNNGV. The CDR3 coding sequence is TGTGCCAGCAGCCCAGGGGCGCACAGGGGGAGCACAGATACGCAGTATTTT. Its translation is CASSPGAHRGSTDTQYF.

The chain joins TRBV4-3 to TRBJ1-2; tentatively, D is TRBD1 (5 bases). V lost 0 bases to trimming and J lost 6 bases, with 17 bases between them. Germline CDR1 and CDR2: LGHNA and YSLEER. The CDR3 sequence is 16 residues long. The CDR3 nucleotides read TGCGCCAGCAGCCAAGATGGGGCTCCGGGCTGGAATGGCTACACCTTC. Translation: CASSQDGAPGWNGYTF.

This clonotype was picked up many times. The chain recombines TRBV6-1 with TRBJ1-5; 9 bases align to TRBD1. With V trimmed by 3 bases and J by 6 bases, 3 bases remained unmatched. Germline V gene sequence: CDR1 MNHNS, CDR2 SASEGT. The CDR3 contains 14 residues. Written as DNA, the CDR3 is TGTGCCAGCAGTGAGACAGGGGGTGGTCAGCCCCAGCATTTT. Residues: CASSETGGGQPQHF.

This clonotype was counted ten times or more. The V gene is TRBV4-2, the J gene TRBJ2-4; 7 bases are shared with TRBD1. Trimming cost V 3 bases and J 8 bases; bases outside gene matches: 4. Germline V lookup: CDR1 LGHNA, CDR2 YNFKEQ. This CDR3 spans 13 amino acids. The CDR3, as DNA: TGTGCCAGCAGCCAGGCTCAGGGGGACATTCAGTACTTC. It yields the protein CASSQAQGDIQYF.

CDR3 sequence (DNA): TGTGCCAGCAGCATCACCGGGGACAGCAATCAGCCCCAGCATTTT. Its protein is CASSITGDSNQPQHF. The genes are TRBV7-2 and TRBJ1-5; a weak D match, TRBD1 (5 bases). Germline V gene sequence: CDR1 SGHTA, CDR2 FQGNSA. The CDR3 runs 15 residues. The V gene lost 5 bases and the J gene lost 1 base, with 12 bases spanning the gap.

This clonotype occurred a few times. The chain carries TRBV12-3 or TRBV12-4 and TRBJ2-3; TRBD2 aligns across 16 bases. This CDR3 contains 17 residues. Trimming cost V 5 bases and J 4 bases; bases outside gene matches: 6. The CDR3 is CASSPGLAGGPSDTQYF. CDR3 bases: TGTGCCAGCAGTCCGGGACTAGCGGGAGGGCCATCAGATACGCAGTATTTT.

DNA of the CDR3: TGCAGTGTCCCAATTGGGCAGGGTCAGCCCCAGCATTTT. It codes for CSVPIGQGQPQHF. V and J are TRBV20-1 and TRBJ1-5, with TRBD1 as a possible D gene (5 bases). The germline V and J ends were trimmed by 7 bases and 6 bases, with 16 bases remaining between them. Germline V gives CDR1 DFQATT, CDR2 SNEGSKA (reference sequence). This CDR3 is built from 13 residues.